These 25 T cell receptor beta chains share one sample of origin, sequenced in a study of follicular helper T cells after annual influenza vaccination. Method: immunoSEQ multiplex PCR; TCRdb's copy keeps in-frame clones and lacks some. Counted here are 27,000 or so clones, around 80% occurring once; the ten biggest clones make up approximately 1.2%. Time point defined: 2014-2015 season, pre-vaccination. The source was CXCR5+ CD38- circulating T follicular helper cells from blood, collected on the day of influenza vaccination. Subset meaning: circulating Tfh, non-naive CD4+CXCR5+PD-1+ (ICOS+CD38+ or ICOS-CD38-). These receptors came from an adult who received the influenza vaccine.

This clone was detected once. The rearrangement joins TRBV5-1 to TRBJ1-2; TRBD1 matches at 9 bases. In germline, CDR1 is SGHRS, CDR2 YFSETQ. This CDR3 has 16 residues. The V segment lost 1 base and the J segment 6 bases; nucleotides outside the gene matches: 10. This CDR3 is CASSLQSPRDRDGYTF. As DNA, the CDR3 is TGCGCCAGCAGCTTGCAGTCTCCCCGGGACAGGGATGGCTACACCTTC.

This chain uses TRBV11-3 with TRBJ2-2; D is uncertain. In germline, CDR1 is SGHNT, CDR2 YENEEA. This CDR3 spans 15 amino acids. Trimming stripped 0 bases from V and 5 bases from J, with 10 bases between. The CDR3: CASSLDGHPTGELFF. CDR3 nucleotide sequence: TGTGCCAGCAGCTTAGATGGGCACCCAACCGGGGAGCTGTTTTTT.

V usage is TRBV5-1 and J usage is TRBJ2-2; D might be TRBD2 (6 bases). The V gene lost 0 bases and the J gene lost 1 base, with 13 bases spanning the gap. This CDR3 is built from 17 residues. CDR1 is SGHRS, CDR2 YFSETQ, per germline. The CDR3 sequence: CASSLGARSGNTGELFF. Written as DNA, the CDR3 is TGCGCCAGCAGCTTGGGAGCCCGTAGCGGGAACACCGGGGAGCTGTTTTTT. The full variable domain, its missing parts supplied by reference TRBV5-1 and TRBJ2-2, is KAGVTQTPRYLIKTRGQQVTLSCSPISGHRSVSWYQQTPGQGLQFLFEYFSETQRNKGNFPGRFSGRQFSNSRSEMNVSTLELGDSALYLCASSLGARSGNTGELFFGEGSRLTVL.

The chain has TRBV5-5 and TRBJ1-4; D call uncertain. Germline V CDR1 and CDR2: SGHKS, YYEKEE (reference sequence). V shed 4 bases and J shed 0 bases, with 10 bases lying between them. The CDR3 contains 15 residues. CDR3 sequence reads: CASSKDGATNEKLFF. The DNA for the CDR3 is TGTGCCAGCAGCAAAGACGGGGCAACTAATGAAAAACTGTTTTTT.

The chain carries TRBV27 and TRBJ2-2, with 7 bases fitting TRBD1. The junction had 6 bases not matched to a gene; V was cut back by 3 bases and J by 5 bases. Germline lookup yields CDR1 MNHEY and CDR2 SMNVEV (reference sequence). The CDR3 contains 15 residues. The CDR3 DNA reads TGTGCCAGCAGTTTCCTGGGACAGCAAACCGGGGAGCTGTTTTTT. It specifies CASSFLGQQTGELFF.

V usage is TRBV6-1 and J usage is TRBJ1-1; 7 bases agree with TRBD1. Germline CDR1 MNHNS, CDR2 SASEGT. CDR3 length: 13 residues. Trimming cost V 3 bases and J 6 bases; bases outside gene matches: 4. The CDR3 bases are TGTGCCAGCAGTGAGCGAGGGGGCTCTGAAGCTTTCTTT. It yields the protein CASSERGGSEAFF.

This chain links TRBV18 with TRBJ2-7; TRBD1 matches 11 bases. V was pared by 0 bases and J by 2 bases, with 0 bases of the junction left unmatched. CDR3 length: 15 amino acids. Germline V gene data show CDR1 as KGHSH and CDR2 as LQKENI. Here the CDR3 reads CASSPPGQGAYEQYF. The CDR3 DNA sequence: TGTGCCAGCTCACCACCGGGACAGGGGGCCTACGAGCAGTACTTC.

The gene calls are TRBV5-1 and TRBJ2-1; D is unresolved. CDR3 size: 14 residues. The germline gives CDR1 SGHRS, CDR2 YFSETQ. The ends were cut back, 2 bases at V and 6 bases at J, with 12 bases in the middle. For the CDR3, the DNA is TGCGCCAGCAGCTTTGATGCCGAACTCAATGAGCAGTTCTTC. Its translation: CASSFDAELNEQFF.

The genes are TRBV5-1 and TRBJ1-5; D is perhaps TRBD1 (5 bases). Trimming stripped 0 bases from V and 1 base from J, with 8 bases between. This CDR3 contains 15 residues. CDR1 is SGHRS, CDR2 YFSETQ, per germline. CDR3 DNA sequence: TGCGCCAGCAGCTTGGAGGGGCGCAGCAATCAGCCCCAGCATTTT. It translates to CASSLEGRSNQPQHF.

The chain is built from TRBV9 and TRBJ2-3, with 8 bases matching TRBD2. The V gene's germline CDR1 is SGDLS and CDR2 YYNGEE. This CDR3 region has 13 residues. V trimming: 3 bases; J trimming: 6 bases; junction bases outside the gene matches: 3. This CDR3 is CASSAQRGDTQYF. CDR3 in DNA: TGTGCCAGCAGCGCCCAGCGGGGGGATACGCAGTATTTT.

This clone was recorded only once. The chain uses TRBV30 and TRBJ2-7, with 8 bases lining up with TRBD1. This CDR3 has 13 amino acids. V shed 2 bases, J shed 9 bases, and the junction held 9 bases outside the gene matches. Germline V gene lookup returns CDR1 GTSNPN and CDR2 SVGIG (reference sequence). The CDR3, as DNA: TGTGCCTGGAGTCCTGATTGGGGGACAGGGCAGTACTTC. Encoded protein: CAWSPDWGTGQYF.

The chain uses TRBV30 and TRBJ1-5, with TRBD1 matching over 8 bases. This CDR3 has 14 residues. CDR1 is GTSNPN and CDR2 is SVGIG in the germline V gene (reference sequence). The ends lost 2 bases at V and 7 bases at J; junction bases unmatched: 7. The CDR3 loop reads CAWSTTGARQPQHF. CDR3 in DNA: TGTGCCTGGAGTACGACAGGGGCCCGGCAGCCCCAGCATTTT.

The chain links TRBV5-8 to TRBJ2-1; TRBD1 matches at 9 bases. V shed 3 bases and J 1 base; nucleotides not matched to a gene: 5. Germline lookup yields CDR1 SGHTS and CDR2 YDEGEE. This CDR3 is built from 16 residues. The DNA of the CDR3 is TGTGCCAGCAGCTACAGGGGGCAGGGGTCCTACAATGAGCAGTTCTTC. This encodes CASSYRGQGSYNEQFF.

The chain combines TRBV29-1 with TRBJ2-2, with D possibly TRBD1 on 5 matching bases. CDR3 length: 16 residues. V gave up 1 base and J gave up 3 bases, with 15 bases separating them. Germline V lookup: CDR1 SQVTM, CDR2 ANQGSEA. The CDR3 region is CSVEGGKGRYTGELFF. In DNA, the CDR3 is TGCAGCGTTGAAGGTGGAAAGGGGCGCTACACCGGGGAGCTGTTTTTT.

The J gene is TRBJ1-4, the V gene TRBV6-5, with D possibly TRBD1 on 5 matching bases. The V gene's germline CDR1 is MNHEY and CDR2 SVGAGI. Trimming removed 10 bases from V and 6 bases from J, with 15 bases in between. The CDR3 totals 13 residues. In DNA, the CDR3 is TGTGCCACCGGGGGGGGGTCGGATGAAAAACTGTTTTTT. Translated: CATGGGSDEKLFF.

The chain links TRBV19 to TRBJ2-7; possibly TRBD1 for D (6 bases). The CDR3 loop spans 13 amino acids. Germline V gives CDR1 LNHDA, CDR2 SQIVND (reference sequence). Trimming cost V 5 bases and J 5 bases, with 13 bases left between them. The chain's CDR3 is CASSFAPGDEQYF. In DNA form, the CDR3 reads TGTGCCAGTAGTTTCGCCCCAGGGGACGAGCAGTACTTC.

The sample holds a few counts of this clone. The V gene is TRBV5-6, the J gene TRBJ2-7; TRBD1 matches at 10 bases. Germline V CDR1 and CDR2: SGHDT, YYEEEE. V shed 4 bases, J shed 2 bases, and the junction held 3 bases outside the gene matches. This CDR3 region has 14 residues. Written as DNA, the CDR3 is TGTGCCAGCAGCGTGGGACAGGGGACCTACGAGCAGTACTTC. This sequence encodes CASSVGQGTYEQYF.

The V gene is TRBV5-8, the J gene TRBJ2-1; 7 bases agree with TRBD2. The CDR3 has 14 amino acids. Germline V gene lookup returns CDR1 SGHTS and CDR2 YDEGEE. Unmatched junction bases numbered 9, after V lost 5 bases and J lost 7 bases. As DNA, the CDR3 is TGTGCCAGCAGGGGGCTAGCGGAACTTAATGAGCAGTTCTTC. Translation gives CASRGLAELNEQFF.

This chain joins TRBV6-1 and TRBJ1-1, with 8 positions matching TRBD1. CDR1 MNHNS and CDR2 SASEGT come from the germline V gene. The V and J ends lost 5 bases and 10 bases, in that order; junction bases with no gene match: 9. The CDR3 loop spans 13 amino acids. CDR3 bases: TGTGCCAGCAGTCTGGACAGGGAGTTTGTAGCTTTCTTT. This encodes CASSLDREFVAFF.

This clone was recorded once. This chain uses TRBV12-5 with TRBJ1-5; 8 bases are shared with TRBD1. From germline, CDR1 is LGHNT and CDR2 FRNRAP. V gave up 7 bases and J gave up 2 bases; unmatched junction bases: 7. The CDR3 has 15 amino acids. This CDR3 is CASALDRGGNQPQHF. CDR3 bases: TGTGCTAGTGCCCTCGACAGGGGCGGCAATCAGCCCCAGCATTTT.

This chain joins TRBV6-5 and TRBJ1-2; TRBD1 matches at 7 bases. Germline V gene lookup returns CDR1 MNHEY and CDR2 SVGAGI. V lost 5 bases to trimming and J lost 2 bases; unmatched junction nucleotides: 5. The CDR3 runs 14 residues. CDR3 DNA: TGTGCCAGCAGTGAAGGGGACAGAAACTATGGCTACACCTTC. Its translation: CASSEGDRNYGYTF.

This chain uses TRBV27 with TRBJ1-1; 9 bases agree with TRBD1. From germline, CDR1 is MNHEY and CDR2 SMNVEV (reference sequence). This CDR3 spans 13 amino acids. V lost 4 bases, J lost 8 bases, and 5 bases stayed unmatched. The CDR3 reads CASSWGQGGEAFF. CDR3 nucleotides: TGTGCCAGCAGTTGGGGACAGGGAGGGGAAGCTTTCTTT.

This clone was seen once. This sequence joins TRBV5-5 and TRBJ2-1; D perhaps matches TRBD1 (5 bases). Germline V gives CDR1 SGHKS, CDR2 YYEKEE (reference sequence). The CDR3 has 14 residues. V was shortened by 8 bases and J by 6 bases, with 18 bases between the two germline ends. The DNA of the CDR3 is TGTGCCAGTATGCGGAGCCAGGGTGGCAATGAGCAGTTCTTC. Its translation is CASMRSQGGNEQFF.

The table lists this clone with a few counts. In DNA form, the CDR3 reads TGTGCCAGCAGCCAAGAGGTACAGGACAGGGCGTACGAGCAGTACTTC. This codes for CASSQEVQDRAYEQYF. The chain recombines TRBV4-2 with TRBJ2-7; 8 nucleotides line up with TRBD1. The CDR3 sequence is 16 residues long. V trimming: 0 bases; J trimming: 4 bases; junction bases outside the gene matches: 8. CDR1 and CDR2 (germline): LGHNA, YNFKEQ.

The V call is TRBV6-1, the J call TRBJ1-1, with 9 bases that match TRBD1. This CDR3 is 14 amino acids long. Germline values: CDR1 MNHNS, CDR2 SASEGT. The ends lost 4 bases at V and 11 bases at J; junction bases unmatched: 11. CDR3 amino acids: CASSALNGDRAAFF. CDR3 coding DNA: TGTGCCAGCAGTGCCCTCAACGGGGACAGGGCGGCTTTCTTT.